This T cell receptor (beta chain) was recovered during a study of blood T cell repertoires in COVID-19. V was clipped by 4 bases and J by 7 bases, with 11 bases between them. The CDR3 contains 12 residues. Germline V gives CDR1 LNHDA, CDR2 SQIVND (reference sequence). The repertoire was sequenced with immunoSEQ multiplex PCR; TCRdb's copy has only in-frame clones and lacks some. The sample has 200,000 to 300,000 clones; around nine tenths are singletons. The chain uses TRBV19 and TRBJ2-7; TRBD2 might be the D (5 bases). The sequenced material came from PBMCs or T cells enriched from blood (not recorded which). This receptor was obtained from a woman aged 18-29 years who had recovered from COVID-19. The CDR3 is CASSNGGGEQYF. CDR3 nucleotides: TGTGCCAGTAGTAATGGAGGCGGGGAGCAGTACTTC.